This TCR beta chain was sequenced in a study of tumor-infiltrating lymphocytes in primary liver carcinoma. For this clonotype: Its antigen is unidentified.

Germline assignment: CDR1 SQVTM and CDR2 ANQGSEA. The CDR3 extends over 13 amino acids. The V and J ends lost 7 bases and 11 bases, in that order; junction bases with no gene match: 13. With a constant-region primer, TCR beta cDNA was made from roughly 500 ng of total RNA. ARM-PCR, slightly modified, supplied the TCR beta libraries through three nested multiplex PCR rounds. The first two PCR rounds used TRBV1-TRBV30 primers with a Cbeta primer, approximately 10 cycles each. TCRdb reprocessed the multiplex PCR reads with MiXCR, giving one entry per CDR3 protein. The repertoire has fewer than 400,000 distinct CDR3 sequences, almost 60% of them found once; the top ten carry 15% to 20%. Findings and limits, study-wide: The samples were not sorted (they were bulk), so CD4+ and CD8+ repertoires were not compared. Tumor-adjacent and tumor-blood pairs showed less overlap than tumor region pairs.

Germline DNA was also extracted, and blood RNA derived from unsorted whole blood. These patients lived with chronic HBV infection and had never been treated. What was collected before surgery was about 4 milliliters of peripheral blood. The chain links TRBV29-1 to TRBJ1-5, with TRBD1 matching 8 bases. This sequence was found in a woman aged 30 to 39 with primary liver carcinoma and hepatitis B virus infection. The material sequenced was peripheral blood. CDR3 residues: CSAVGQGGESQHF. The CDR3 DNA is TGCAGCGCTGTAGGACAGGGAGGTGAGTCCCAGCATTTT.